This is a list of T cell receptor beta chains from one sample in a study of cytomegalovirus exposure and HLA in healthy donors. Assay: immunoSEQ multiplex PCR; the TCRdb copy retains only in-frame clones and omits some. The sample shows over 150,000 clones, roughly 70% of them seen only once. The sequencing input was PBMCs. Receptors were obtained from a woman younger than 45 in good health and CMV-seronegative. The CDR3 runs from the conserved cysteine through the conserved F or W. A D gene is named only where the DNA matches it firmly.

D | J | V | DNA | CDR3
TRBD1 | TRBJ1-1 | TRBV6-5 | TGTGCCAGCAATGGACAGGGGGCTCCTGAAGCTTTCTTT | CASNGQGAPEAFF
NA | TRBJ2-1 | TRBV6-5 | TGTGCCAGCAGTCCCCTCGGGACTTTGCATGAGCAGTTCTTC | CASSPLGTLHEQFF
TRBD2 | TRBJ2-3 | TRBV25-1 | TGTGCCAGCAGTGAAACTAGCGGGGGAATAGATACGCAGTATTTT | CASSETSGGIDTQYF
TRBD2 | TRBJ2-1 | TRBV9 | TGTGCCAGCAGCGTAGGACTAGCGGATAATGAGCAGTTCTTC | CASSVGLADNEQFF
TRBD1 | TRBJ2-3 | TRBV5-1 | TGCGCCAGCAGCTTAGATGGACAGGGAAGCACAGATACGCAGTATTTT | CASSLDGQGSTDTQYF
NA | TRBJ1-2 | TRBV5-6 | TGTGCCAGCAGCCTTTACGAGGGCGGCTACACCTTC | CASSLYEGGYTF
NA | TRBJ1-4 | TRBV28 | TGTGCCAGCAGCCACCTCCCAGGGACTGCAGATTTT | CASSHLPGTADF
NA | TRBJ2-7 | TRBV7-6 | TGTGCCAGCAGCTCATCACTAGACTACGAGCAGTACTTC | CASSSSLDYEQYF
TRBD1 | TRBJ1-6 | TRBV28 | TGTGCCAGCAGTTTTTCAGGGGGCAGGGGTTCGGCCCTCCACTTT | CASSFSGGRGSALHF
TRBD1 | TRBJ1-1 | TRBV4-2 | TGTGCCAGCAGCCAAGATTTAATAGGACAGGGACAACGTTTGGGAATGAACACTGAAGCTTTCTTT | CASSQDLIGQGQRLGMNTEAFF
NA | TRBJ1-1 | TRBV5-1 | TGCGCCAGCAGCTTGGCCGGGGGGGTTGACACTGAAGCTTTCTTT | CASSLAGGVDTEAFF
NA | TRBJ2-4 | TRBV30 | TGTGCCTGGAGTCCCCGGCGACTCCTACCACTAGCCAAAAACATTCAGTACTTC | CAWSPRRLLPLAKNIQYF
TRBD1 | TRBJ1-2 | TRBV7-2 | TGTGCCAGCAGCCCCGGACAGGTAGAAAACTATGGCTACACCTTC | CASSPGQVENYGYTF
NA | TRBJ2-7 | TRBV19 | TGTGCCAGTAGTATAGTCAGCGGGTCGGGCTACGAGCAGTACTTC | CASSIVSGSGYEQYF
TRBD2 | TRBJ2-1 | TRBV13 | TGTGCCAGCAGCCATGGGACTAGCCGCTACAATGAGCAGTTCTTC | CASSHGTSRYNEQFF